This T cell receptor beta chain was identified during a study of T cells in Graves' hyperthyroidism and ophthalmopathy. Notes on the study in general: From stable hyperthyroidism, ophthalmopathy was separated by a 13 V-J model. Most thyroid clonotypes expanded above 0.001 appeared in blood too.

Recently diagnosed hyperthyroidism of less than 2 months' duration affected patients aged 18 to 65. Clinical symptoms, serum thyroxine, TRAb, thyroid ultrasound and orbital computed tomography established diagnosis. RNA transcripts were the template for amplifying TCR beta CDR3 regions. HTBI primers were the set used in a first-round RT-PCR of the TCR CDR3. TCRdb used MiXCR to reprocess the multiplex PCR reads, holding one entry per CDR3 protein. The sample lists 350,000 or so distinct CDR3 sequences, around a sixth occurring once. At least ten counts were recorded for this clonotype. The antigen remains unidentified. Looked up from germline, CDR1 is SGHVS and CDR2 is FQNEAQ. CDR3 length: 14 residues. Trimming removed 5 bases at V and 7 bases at J, with 17 bases between.

The sample comprised blood. The clonotype originates from a woman between 50 and 59 years old with Graves' hyperthyroidism. The gene calls are TRBV7-8 and TRBJ1-2, with D possibly being TRBD1 (6 bases). CDR3 nucleotides: TGTGCCAGCAGCACAAATCGGGGGGCTAGTGGCTACACCTTC. It is translated as CASSTNRGASGYTF.